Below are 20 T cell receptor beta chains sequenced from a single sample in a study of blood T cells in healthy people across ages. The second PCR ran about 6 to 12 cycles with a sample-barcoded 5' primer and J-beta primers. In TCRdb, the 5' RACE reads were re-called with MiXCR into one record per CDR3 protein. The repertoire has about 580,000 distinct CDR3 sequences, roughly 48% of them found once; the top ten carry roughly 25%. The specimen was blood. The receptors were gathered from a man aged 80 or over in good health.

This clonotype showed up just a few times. The DNA of the CDR3 is TGCAGCGTTGAAGATTCATTTGCGGGAGAAGCTTTCTTT. Translation: CSVEDSFAGEAFF. The rearrangement links TRBV29-1 to TRBJ1-1; D call uncertain. V was cut by 0 bases and J by 8 bases, with 13 bases left in between. The CDR3 totals 13 residues. Germline CDR1 reads SQVTM; CDR2 reads ANQGSEA. The full variable domain, completed using reference TRBV29-1 and TRBJ1-1, is SAVISQKPSRDICQRGTSLTIQCQVDSQVTMMFWYRQQPGQSLTLIATANQGSEATYESGFVIDKFPISRPNLTFSTLTVSNMSPEDSSIYLCSVEDSFAGEAFFGQGTRLTVV.

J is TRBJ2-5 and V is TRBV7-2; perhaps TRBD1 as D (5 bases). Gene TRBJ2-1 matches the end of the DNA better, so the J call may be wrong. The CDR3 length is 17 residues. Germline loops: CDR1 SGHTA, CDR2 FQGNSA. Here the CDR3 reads CASSPRKWGSGQETQFF. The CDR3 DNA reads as TGTGCCAGCAGCCCCAGGAAATGGGGCTCTGGACAAGAGACCCAGTTCTTC.

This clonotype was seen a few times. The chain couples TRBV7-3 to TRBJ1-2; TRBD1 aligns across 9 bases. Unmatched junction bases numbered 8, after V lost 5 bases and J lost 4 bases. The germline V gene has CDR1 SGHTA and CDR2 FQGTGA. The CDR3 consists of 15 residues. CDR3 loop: CASSPGTGPLYGYTF. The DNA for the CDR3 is TGTGCCAGCAGCCCCGGGACAGGGCCCCTCTATGGCTACACCTTC. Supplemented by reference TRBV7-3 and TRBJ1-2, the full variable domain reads GAGVSQTPSNKVTEKGKYVELRCDPISGHTALYWYRQSLGQGPEFLIYFQGTGAADDSGLPNDRFFAVRPEGSVSTLKIQRTERGDSAVYLCASSPGTGPLYGYTFGSGTRLTVV.

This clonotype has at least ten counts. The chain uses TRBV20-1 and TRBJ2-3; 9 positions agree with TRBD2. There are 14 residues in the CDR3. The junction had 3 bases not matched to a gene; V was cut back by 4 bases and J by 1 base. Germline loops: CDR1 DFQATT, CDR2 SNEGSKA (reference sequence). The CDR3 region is CSAIIAGGTDTQYF. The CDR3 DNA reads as TGCAGTGCTATCATAGCGGGGGGCACAGATACGCAGTATTTT.

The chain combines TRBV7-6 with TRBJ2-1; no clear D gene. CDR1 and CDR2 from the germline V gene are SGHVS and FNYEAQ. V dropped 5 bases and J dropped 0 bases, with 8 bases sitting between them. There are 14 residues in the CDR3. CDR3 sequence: CASSKPGSYNEQFF. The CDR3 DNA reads TGTGCCAGCAGCAAACCAGGCTCCTACAATGAGCAGTTCTTC. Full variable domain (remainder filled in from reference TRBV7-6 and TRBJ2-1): GAGVSQSPRYKVTKRGQDVALRCDPISGHVSLYWYRQALGQGPEFLTYFNYEAQQDKSGLPNDRFSAERPEGSISTLTIQRTEQRDSAMYRCASSKPGSYNEQFFGPGTRLTVL.

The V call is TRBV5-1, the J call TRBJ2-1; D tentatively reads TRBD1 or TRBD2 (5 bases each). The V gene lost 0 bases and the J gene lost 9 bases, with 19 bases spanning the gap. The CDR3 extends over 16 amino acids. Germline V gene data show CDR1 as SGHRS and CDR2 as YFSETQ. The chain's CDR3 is CASSLVPRDPYPEQFF. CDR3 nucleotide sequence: TGCGCCAGCAGCTTGGTCCCCCGGGACCCCTACCCTGAGCAGTTCTTC.

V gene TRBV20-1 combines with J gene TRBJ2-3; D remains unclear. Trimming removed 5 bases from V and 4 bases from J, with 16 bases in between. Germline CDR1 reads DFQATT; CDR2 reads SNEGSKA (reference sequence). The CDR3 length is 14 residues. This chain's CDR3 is CSAGDSSDSDTQYF. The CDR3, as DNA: TGCAGTGCTGGCGACTCCTCTGACTCAGATACGCAGTATTTT.

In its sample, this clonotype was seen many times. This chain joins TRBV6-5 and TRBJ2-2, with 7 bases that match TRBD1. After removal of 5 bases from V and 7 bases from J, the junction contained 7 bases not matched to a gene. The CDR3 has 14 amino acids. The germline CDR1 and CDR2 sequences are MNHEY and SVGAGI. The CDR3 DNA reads TGTGCCAGCAGTGAACAGGGGAAGGGCGGGGAGCTGTTTTTT. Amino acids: CASSEQGKGGELFF.

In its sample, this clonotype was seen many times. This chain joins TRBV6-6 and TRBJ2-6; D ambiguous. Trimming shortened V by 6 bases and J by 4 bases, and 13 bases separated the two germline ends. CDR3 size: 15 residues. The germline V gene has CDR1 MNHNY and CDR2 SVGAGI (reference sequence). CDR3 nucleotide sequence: TGTGCCAGCAGACGCCAGGTGTCGGGGGCCAACGTCCTGACTTTC. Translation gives CASRRQVSGANVLTF.

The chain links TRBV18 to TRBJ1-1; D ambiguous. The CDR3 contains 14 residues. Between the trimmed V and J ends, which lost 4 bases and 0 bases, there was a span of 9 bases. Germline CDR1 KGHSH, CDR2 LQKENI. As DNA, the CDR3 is TGTGCCAGCTCACAGGACGGGGTGAACACTGAAGCTTTCTTT. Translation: CASSQDGVNTEAFF.

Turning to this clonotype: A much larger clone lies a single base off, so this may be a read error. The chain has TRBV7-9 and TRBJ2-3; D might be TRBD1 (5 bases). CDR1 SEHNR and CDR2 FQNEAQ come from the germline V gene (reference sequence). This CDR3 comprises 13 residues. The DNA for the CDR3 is TGTGCCAGCAGCTTCGTGGACACAGGTACGCAGTATTTT. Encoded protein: CASSFVDTGTQYF. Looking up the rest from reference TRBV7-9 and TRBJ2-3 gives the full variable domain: DTGVSQNPRHKITKRGQNVTFRCDPISEHNRLYWYRQTLGQGPEFLTYFQNEAQLEKSRLLSDRFSAERPKGSFSTLEIQRTEQGDSAMYLCASSFVDTGTQYFGPGTRLTVL.

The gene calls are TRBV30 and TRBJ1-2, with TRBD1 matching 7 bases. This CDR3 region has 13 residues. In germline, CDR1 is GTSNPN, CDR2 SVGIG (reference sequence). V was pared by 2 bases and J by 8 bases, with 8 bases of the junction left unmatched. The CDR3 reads CAWSYKGARGYTF. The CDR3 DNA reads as TGTGCCTGGAGTTACAAGGGGGCGCGAGGCTACACCTTC.

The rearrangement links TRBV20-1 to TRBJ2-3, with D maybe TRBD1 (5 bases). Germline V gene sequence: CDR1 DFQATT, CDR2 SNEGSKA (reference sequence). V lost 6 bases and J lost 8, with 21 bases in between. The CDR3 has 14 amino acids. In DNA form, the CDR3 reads TGCAGTGCAGCGACAGCTTCGCGGTGGGGTACGCAGTATTTT. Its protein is CSAATASRWGTQYF.

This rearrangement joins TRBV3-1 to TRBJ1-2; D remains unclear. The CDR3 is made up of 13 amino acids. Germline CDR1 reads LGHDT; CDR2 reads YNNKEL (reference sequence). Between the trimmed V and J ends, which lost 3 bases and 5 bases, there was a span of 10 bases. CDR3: CASSQYSSYGYTF. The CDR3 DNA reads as TGTGCCAGCAGCCAGTACAGCAGTTATGGCTACACCTTC.

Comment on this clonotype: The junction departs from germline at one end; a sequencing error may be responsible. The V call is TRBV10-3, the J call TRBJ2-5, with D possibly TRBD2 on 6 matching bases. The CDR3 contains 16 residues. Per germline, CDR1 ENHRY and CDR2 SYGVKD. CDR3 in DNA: TGTGTCATCAGTGAGCCGGCCAGGGAGGTCCAAGAGACCCAGTACTTC. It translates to CVISEPAREVQETQYF.

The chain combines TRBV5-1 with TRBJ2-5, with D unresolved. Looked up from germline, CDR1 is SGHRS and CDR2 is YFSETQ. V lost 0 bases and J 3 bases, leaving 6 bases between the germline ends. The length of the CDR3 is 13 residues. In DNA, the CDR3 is TGCGCCAGCAGCTTGGATAGCAAAGAGACCCAGTACTTC. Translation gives CASSLDSKETQYF.

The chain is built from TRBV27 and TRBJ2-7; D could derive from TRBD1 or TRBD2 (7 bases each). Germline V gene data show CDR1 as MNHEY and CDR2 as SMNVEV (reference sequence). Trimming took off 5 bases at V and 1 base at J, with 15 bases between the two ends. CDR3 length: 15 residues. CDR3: CASSQAGQFSYEQYF. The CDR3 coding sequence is TGTGCCAGCAGTCAAGCGGGACAGTTTTCCTACGAGCAGTACTTC.

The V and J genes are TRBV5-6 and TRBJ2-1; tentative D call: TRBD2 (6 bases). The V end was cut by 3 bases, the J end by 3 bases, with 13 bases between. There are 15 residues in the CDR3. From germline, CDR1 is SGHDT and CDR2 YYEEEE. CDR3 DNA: TGTGCCAGCAGCTCCGGGGGTATCTTCTACAATGAGCAGTTCTTC. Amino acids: CASSSGGIFYNEQFF.

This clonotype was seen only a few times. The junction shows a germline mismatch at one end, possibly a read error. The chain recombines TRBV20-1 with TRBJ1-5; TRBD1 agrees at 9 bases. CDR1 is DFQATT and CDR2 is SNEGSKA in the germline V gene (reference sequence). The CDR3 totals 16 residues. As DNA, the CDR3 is TGCAGTGCTAGAGACCCGACAGGGGGAGGCAATCAGCCTCAGCATTTT. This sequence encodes CSARDPTGGGNQPQHF.

CDR3 residues: CASSILRNYGYTF. The CDR3 nucleotides read TGTGCCAGTAGTATCCTCAGGAACTATGGCTACACCTTC. The chain recombines TRBV19 with TRBJ1-2; no definite D call. CDR3 length: 13 residues. V lost 3 bases and J 2 bases, leaving 7 bases between the germline ends. CDR1 is LNHDA and CDR2 is SQIVND in the germline V gene (reference sequence).